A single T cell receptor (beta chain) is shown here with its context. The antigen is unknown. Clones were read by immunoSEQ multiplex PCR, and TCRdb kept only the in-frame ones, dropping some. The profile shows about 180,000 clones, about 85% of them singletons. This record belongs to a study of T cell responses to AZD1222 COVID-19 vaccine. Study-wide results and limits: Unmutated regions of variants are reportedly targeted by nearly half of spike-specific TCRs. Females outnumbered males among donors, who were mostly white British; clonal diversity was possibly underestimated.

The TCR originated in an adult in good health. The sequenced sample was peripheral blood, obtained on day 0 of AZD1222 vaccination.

The CDR3 DNA follows: TGTGCACTTCATGCAGGGCAGGCGATCTCTGGGGCCAACGTCCTGACTTTC. Translating it yields CALHAGQAISGANVLTF. The V call is TRBV30, the J call TRBJ2-6, with D tentatively TRBD1 (5 bases). Looked up from germline, CDR1 is GTSNPN and CDR2 is SVGIG (reference sequence). The CDR3 consists of 17 residues. The full variable domain, in which reference TRBV30 and TRBJ2-6 provide the parts outside the CDR3, is SQTIHQWPATLVQPVGSPLSLECTVEGTSNPNLYWYRQAAGRGLQLLFYSVGIGQISSEVPQNLSASRPQDRQFILSSKKLLLSDSGFYLCALHAGQAISGANVLTFGAGSRLTVL.